This TCR beta chain was recorded in a study of immune characteristics of hereditary and idiopathic chronic pancreatitis. Background for the entire study: The study profiled local pancreatic immune cells and TCRbeta repertoires in hereditary and idiopathic chronic pancreatitis compared with control organ donor pancreases. TCRbeta sequencing included about five control pancreases, about seven pancreases with hereditary chronic pancreatitis and about 6 pancreases with idiopathic chronic pancreatitis. Minimal in vitro experimental manipulation of pancreas-infiltrating T cells was the reason the gDNA-based approach was selected. The paper's findings and limits, for the study overall: Because patient tissue could only be obtained at the time of TPIAT, differences in disease duration may have influenced the immune findings. Among approximately 12 chronic pancreatitis patients, the number of productive TCR rearrangements showed a positive correlation with disease severity scores. Both chronic pancreatitis groups showed significantly increased TCRbeta repertoire diversity and reduced clonality versus controls. The study did not include chronic pancreatitis caused by alcohol use. Differences in Vbeta-Jbeta gene family usage, including TRBV10, TRBV19, TRBV23 and TRBV5, were found between hereditary and idiopathic chronic pancreatitis.

Inclusive of the bounding cysteine and phenylalanine, the CDR3 is 13 residues long. Of the read, only the CDR3 DNA is kept; its 39 bases are in frame from base 1. For CDR1 and CDR2, the germline V gene (reference sequence) lists LGHDT and YNNKEL. V is clipped by 1 base and J by 16 bases, and the sequence between their germline boundaries is 17 bases long. Chronic pancreatitis pancreas tissue was obtained from patients undergoing total pancreatectomy with islet autotransplantation (TPIAT). None of the chronic pancreatitis patients included in the study had a known history of diabetes. For TCRbeta sequencing, genomic DNA was extracted directly from bulk pancreas tissue without sorting T cells. Pancreas tissues were collected consecutively from patients and organ donors at two US centers. Library preparation used the immunoSEQ multiplex PCR assay. From pancreatic genomic DNA, the TCRbeta CDR3 region along with adjacent sequences was amplified and then sequenced. In the source study's methods: Repertoire diversity was assessed as a mean normalized Shannon-Wiener index, together with productive clonality and counts of productive rearrangements. The nonparametric Mann-Whitney U test was used to compare repertoire metrics between controls and chronic pancreatitis. CDR3beta sequences with identical amino acid composition and length across subjects were defined as shared clonotypes. Entries here come from immuneACCESS through TCRdb and include only in-frame sequences with V and J called. Some clones fail to appear in such tables; in the studies checked, an unresolved V gene covers under half of the shortfall, and the cause of the remainder is unknown. Clone size and the V and J calls come from that table; the DNA yielded D and trimming. The sample includes some 15,000 clones, with over 70% observed a single time. More than 13% of the sample rests with the top ten.

Of note for this clone: The antigen it recognizes is unknown. No quality values exist for individual bases; no much larger clone is one base distant.

The V and J genes are TRBV3-1 (or the pseudogene TRBV3-2) and TRBJ2-4; too little of a D gene remains to name it. This receptor was obtained from a human donor with chronic pancreatitis. Material for sequencing was pancreas tissue with hereditary chronic pancreatitis. The DNA is as follows: TGTGCCAGCAGCCAAGGGGGTCGGAGTGTGGGCTACTTC. Its amino acids are CASSQGGRSVGYF.